A selection of T cell receptor beta chains follows, all from one sample in a study of blood T cell repertoires in COVID-19. Generated by immunoSEQ multiplex PCR, the TCRdb table keeps only in-frame clones and is missing some. The table records about 43,000 clones, 87% of them present only once. Sample: peripheral blood. The receptors derive from a woman aged 80 or over with active COVID-19. Both conserved end residues are part of each CDR3. D genes are given only for firm matches. Where a row states a size, it is once, few, many or the class of an expanded clone; other rows omit it.

clone_size | d_call | j_call | v_call | cdr3_nt | cdr3_aa
. | TRBD2 | TRBJ2-2 | TRBV28 | TGTGCCAGCAGTCCGATAGCGGGGTTCAACACCGGGGAGCTGTTTTTT | CASSPIAGFNTGELFF
once | . | TRBJ2-5 | TRBV7-2 | TGTGCCAGCAGCCCACTAGAGACCCAGTACTTC | CASSPLETQYF
. | . | TRBJ1-3 | TRBV7-2 | TGTGCCAGCAGCTACAACTCTGGAAACACCATATATTTT | CASSYNSGNTIYF
. | . | TRBJ1-1 | TRBV2 | TGTGCCACCGCACTTCGGTGGGGCAACACTGAAGCTTTCTTT | CATALRWGNTEAFF
. | . | TRBJ2-5 | TRBV12-3/TRBV12-4 | TGTGCCAGCAGTTTCGACAGCCAAGAGACCCAGTACTTC | CASSFDSQETQYF
. | . | TRBJ1-1 | TRBV10-1 | TGCGCCAGCAGCCCCCAAAGGGAGGGCACTGAAGCTTTCTTT | CASSPQREGTEAFF
. | TRBD1 | TRBJ1-2 | TRBV14 | TGTGCCAGCAGCTCACAGGGGATCAGTGGCTACACCTTC | CASSSQGISGYTF
. | TRBD2 | TRBJ2-3 | TRBV2 | TGTGCCAGCAGTGGTGCGGGGGGACCCACAGATACGCAGTATTTT | CASSGAGGPTDTQYF
. | . | TRBJ2-7 | TRBV4-3 | TGCGCCAGCAGCCCTCGCCCCCACAGGGAAGGTGGCCTCAACGAGCAGTACTTC | CASSPRPHREGGLNEQYF
. | . | TRBJ1-1 | TRBV5-8 | TGTGCCAGCGCACAGTTATACACTGAAGCTTTCTTT | CASAQLYTEAFF
few | TRBD1 | TRBJ1-1 | TRBV6-5 | TGTGCCAGCGGGACAGGGGCACTTGAAGCTTTCTTT | CASGTGALEAFF
once | . | TRBJ2-7 | TRBV5-1 | TGCGCCAGCAGCTTGAGTAGGGGCAGGAGCTCCTACGAGCAGTACTTC | CASSLSRGRSSYEQYF
. | . | TRBJ2-4 | TRBV7-2 | TGTGCCAGCAGCTTAGGGGTAGCGCCCAACATTCAGTACTTC | CASSLGVAPNIQYF